This TCR beta chain originates from a study of blood T cell repertoires in COVID-19. Libraries were prepared by immunoSEQ multiplex PCR; TCRdb keeps only in-frame clonotypes and omits some of them. The repertoire holds some 270,000 clones, roughly 91% seen once, with approximately 2% in the top ten. Residents of about two dozen US areas, aged about 18 to 95 years, made up the participants. Participant reports of clinical history set cohort assignment. This clone turned up a few times. The V gene's germline CDR1 is SGHVS and CDR2 FQNEAQ. This CDR3 is 12 amino acids long. V was clipped by 3 bases and J by 5 bases, with 6 bases between them.

V is TRBV7-8 and J is TRBJ2-3; D is uncertain. The sequenced material came from PBMCs or T cells enriched from blood (not recorded which). The clonotype originates from a woman in her sixties or seventies who had recovered from COVID-19. CDR3 DNA: TGTGCCAGCAGCTTTCTCGGAGATACGCAGTATTTT. Protein sequence: CASSFLGDTQYF.